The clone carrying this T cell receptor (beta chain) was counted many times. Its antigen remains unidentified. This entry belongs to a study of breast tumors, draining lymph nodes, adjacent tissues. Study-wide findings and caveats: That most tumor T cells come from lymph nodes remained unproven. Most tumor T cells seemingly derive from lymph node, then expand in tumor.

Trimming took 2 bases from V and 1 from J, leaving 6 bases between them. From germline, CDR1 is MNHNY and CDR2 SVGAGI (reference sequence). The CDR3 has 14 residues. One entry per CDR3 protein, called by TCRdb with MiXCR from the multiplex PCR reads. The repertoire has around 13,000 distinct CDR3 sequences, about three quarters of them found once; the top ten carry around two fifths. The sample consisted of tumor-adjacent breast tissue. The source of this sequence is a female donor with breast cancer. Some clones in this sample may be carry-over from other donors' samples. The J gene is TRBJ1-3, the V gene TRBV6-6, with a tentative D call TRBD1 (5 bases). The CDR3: CASSYGGSGNTIYF. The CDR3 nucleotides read TGTGCCAGCAGTTACGGGGGGTCTGGAAACACCATATATTTT.